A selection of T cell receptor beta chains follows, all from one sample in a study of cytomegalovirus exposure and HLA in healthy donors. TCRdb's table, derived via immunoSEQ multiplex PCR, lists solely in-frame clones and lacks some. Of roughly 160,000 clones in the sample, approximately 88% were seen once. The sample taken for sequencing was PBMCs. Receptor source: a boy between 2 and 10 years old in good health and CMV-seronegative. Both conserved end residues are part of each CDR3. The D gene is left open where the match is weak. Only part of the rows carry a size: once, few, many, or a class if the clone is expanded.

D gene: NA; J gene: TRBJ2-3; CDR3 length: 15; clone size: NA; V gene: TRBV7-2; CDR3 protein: CASSTDRRSTDTQYF; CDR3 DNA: TGTGCCAGCAGCACCGACAGGCGGAGCACAGATACGCAGTATTTT
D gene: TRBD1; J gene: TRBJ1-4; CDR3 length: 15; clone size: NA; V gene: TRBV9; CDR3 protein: CASSNGDRTNEKLFF; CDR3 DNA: TGTGCCAGCAGCAACGGGGACAGAACTAATGAAAAACTGTTTTTT
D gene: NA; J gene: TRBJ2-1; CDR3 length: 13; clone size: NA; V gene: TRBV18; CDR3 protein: CASSPYGDYEQFF; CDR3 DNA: TGTGCCAGCTCACCTTACGGGGATTATGAGCAGTTCTTC
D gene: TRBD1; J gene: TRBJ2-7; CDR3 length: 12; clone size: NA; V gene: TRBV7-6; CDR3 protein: CASGGQGYEQYF; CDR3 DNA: TGTGCCAGCGGAGGACAGGGGTACGAGCAGTACTTC
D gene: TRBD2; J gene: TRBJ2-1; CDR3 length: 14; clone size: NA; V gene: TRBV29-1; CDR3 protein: CSVGLADSYNEQFF; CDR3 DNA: TGCAGCGTTGGACTAGCGGACTCCTACAATGAGCAGTTCTTC
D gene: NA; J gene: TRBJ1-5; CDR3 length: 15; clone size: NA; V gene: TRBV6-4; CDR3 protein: CASSGQPRRNQPQHF; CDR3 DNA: TGTGCCAGCTCTGGACAGCCCAGACGGAATCAGCCCCAGCATTTT
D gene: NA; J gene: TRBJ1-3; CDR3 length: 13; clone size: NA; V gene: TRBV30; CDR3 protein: CASQEGTGNTIYF; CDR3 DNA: TGTGCCTCCCAGGAGGGGACTGGAAACACCATATATTTT
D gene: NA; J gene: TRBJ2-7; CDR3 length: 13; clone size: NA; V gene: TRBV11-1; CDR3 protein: CASSQYGGYEQYF; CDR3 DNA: TGTGCCAGCAGCCAATACGGTGGCTACGAGCAGTACTTC
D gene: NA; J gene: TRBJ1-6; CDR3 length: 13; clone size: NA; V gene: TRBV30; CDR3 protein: CAWSTLGGAPLHF; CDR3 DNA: TGTGCCTGGAGTACCCTAGGGGGGGCACCCCTCCACTTT
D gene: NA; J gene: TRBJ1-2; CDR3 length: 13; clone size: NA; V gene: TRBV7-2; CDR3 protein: CASSPDRGPGYTF; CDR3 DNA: TGTGCCAGCAGCCCGGACAGAGGCCCTGGCTACACCTTC
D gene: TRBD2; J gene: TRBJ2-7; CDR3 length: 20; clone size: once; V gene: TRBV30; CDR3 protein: CAWSSYLTSGRSFGSDEQYF; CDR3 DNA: TGTGCCTGGAGTTCCTACTTGACTAGCGGGAGGAGTTTCGGTTCTGACGAGCAGTACTTC
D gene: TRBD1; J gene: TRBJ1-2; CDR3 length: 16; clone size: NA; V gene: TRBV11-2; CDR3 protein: CASSLGTGGAGDGYTF; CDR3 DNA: TGTGCCAGCAGCTTAGGGACAGGGGGCGCGGGAGATGGCTACACCTTC
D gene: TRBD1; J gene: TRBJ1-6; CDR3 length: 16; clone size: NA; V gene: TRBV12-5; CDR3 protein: CASGLGLTGENSPLHF; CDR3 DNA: TGTGCTAGTGGTTTGGGTCTGACAGGGGAAAATTCACCCCTCCACTTT
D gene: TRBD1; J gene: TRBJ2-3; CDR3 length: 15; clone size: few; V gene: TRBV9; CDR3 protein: CASSITGTDRDTQYF; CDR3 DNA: TGTGCCAGCAGCATAACCGGGACAGATCGAGATACGCAGTATTTT
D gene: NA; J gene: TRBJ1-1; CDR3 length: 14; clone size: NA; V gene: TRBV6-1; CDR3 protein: CASSSHSLNTEAFF; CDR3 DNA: TGTGCCAGCAGTTCACACAGTTTGAACACTGAAGCTTTCTTT
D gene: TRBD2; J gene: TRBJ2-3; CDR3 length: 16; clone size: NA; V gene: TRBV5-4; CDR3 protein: CASINWTSGETDTQYF; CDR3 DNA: TGTGCCAGCATCAATTGGACTAGCGGGGAAACAGATACGCAGTATTTT
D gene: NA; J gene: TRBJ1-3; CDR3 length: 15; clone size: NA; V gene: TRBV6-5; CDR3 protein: CASGLTGSSGNTIYF; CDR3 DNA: TGTGCCAGCGGACTCACAGGGAGCTCTGGAAACACCATATATTTT
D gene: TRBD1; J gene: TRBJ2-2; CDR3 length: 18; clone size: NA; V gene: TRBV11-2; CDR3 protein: CASSSPISRDRVRRELFF; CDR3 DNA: TGTGCCAGCAGCTCGCCTATCTCACGGGACAGGGTTCGAAGGGAGCTGTTTTTT
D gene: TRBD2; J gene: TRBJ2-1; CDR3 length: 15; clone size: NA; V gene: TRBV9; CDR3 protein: CASSLGLADDNEQFF; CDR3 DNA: TGTGCCAGCAGCCTCGGACTAGCGGACGATAATGAGCAGTTCTTC
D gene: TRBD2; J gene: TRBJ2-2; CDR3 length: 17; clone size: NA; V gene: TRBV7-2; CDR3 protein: CASSLVLAGVGTGELFF; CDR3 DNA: TGTGCCAGCAGCTTAGTACTAGCGGGAGTGGGCACCGGGGAGCTGTTTTTT
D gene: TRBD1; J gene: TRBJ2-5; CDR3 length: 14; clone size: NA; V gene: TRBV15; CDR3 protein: CATSSGTGSETQYF; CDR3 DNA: TGTGCCACCAGCTCCGGGACAGGGTCAGAGACCCAGTACTTC
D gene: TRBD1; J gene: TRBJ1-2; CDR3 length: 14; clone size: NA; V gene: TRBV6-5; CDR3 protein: CASSTTGVGYGYTF; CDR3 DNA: TGTGCCAGCAGTACGACAGGGGTGGGCTATGGCTACACCTTC
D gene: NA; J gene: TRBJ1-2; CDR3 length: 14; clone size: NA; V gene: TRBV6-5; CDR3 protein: CASSYRTGYYGYTF; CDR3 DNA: TGTGCCAGCAGTTACCGCACAGGGTACTATGGCTACACCTTC
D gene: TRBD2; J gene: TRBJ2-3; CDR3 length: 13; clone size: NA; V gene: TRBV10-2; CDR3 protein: CATIGLAGDTQYF; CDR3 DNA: TGCGCCACCATCGGACTAGCAGGGGATACGCAGTATTTT
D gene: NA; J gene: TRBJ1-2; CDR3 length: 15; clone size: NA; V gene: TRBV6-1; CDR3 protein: CASSEYEGINYGYTF; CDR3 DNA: TGTGCCAGCAGTGAATATGAGGGAATTAACTATGGCTACACCTTC
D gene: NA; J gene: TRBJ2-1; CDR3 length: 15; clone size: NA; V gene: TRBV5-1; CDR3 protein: CASSLGGDSYNEQFF; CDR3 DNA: TGCGCCAGCAGCTTGGGGGGAGACTCCTACAATGAGCAGTTCTTC
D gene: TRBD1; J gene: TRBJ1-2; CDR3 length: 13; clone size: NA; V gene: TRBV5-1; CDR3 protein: CASSLGTGSPYTF; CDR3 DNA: TGCGCCAGCAGCTTGGGGACAGGGAGTCCCTACACCTTC
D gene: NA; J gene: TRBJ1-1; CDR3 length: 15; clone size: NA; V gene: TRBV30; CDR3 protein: CAWILRSLEDTEAFF; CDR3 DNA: TGTGCCTGGATCCTACGATCCCTGGAGGACACTGAAGCTTTCTTT
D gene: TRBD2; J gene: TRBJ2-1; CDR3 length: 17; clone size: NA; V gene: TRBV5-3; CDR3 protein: CARSLRGSGRVFGEQFF; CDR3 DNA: TGTGCCAGAAGCTTGAGGGGTAGCGGGAGGGTGTTTGGGGAGCAGTTCTTC
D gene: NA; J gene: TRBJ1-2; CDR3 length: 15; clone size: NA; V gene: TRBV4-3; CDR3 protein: CASSQTTELIYGYTF; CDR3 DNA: TGCGCCAGCAGCCAGACTACAGAACTCATCTATGGCTACACCTTC
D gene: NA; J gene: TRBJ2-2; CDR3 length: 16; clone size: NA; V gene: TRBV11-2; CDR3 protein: CASTPPTGANTGELFF; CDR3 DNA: TGTGCCAGCACCCCCCCTACGGGGGCGAACACCGGGGAGCTGTTTTTT
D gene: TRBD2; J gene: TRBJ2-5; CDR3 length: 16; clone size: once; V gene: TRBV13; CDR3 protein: CASSLAGLAGVETQYF; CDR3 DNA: TGTGCCAGCAGCTTAGCCGGACTAGCGGGAGTGGAGACCCAGTACTTC
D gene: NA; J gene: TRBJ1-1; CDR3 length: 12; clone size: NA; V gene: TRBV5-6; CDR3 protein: CASSLGRTEAFF; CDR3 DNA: TGTGCCAGCAGCTTGGGGAGGACTGAAGCTTTCTTT
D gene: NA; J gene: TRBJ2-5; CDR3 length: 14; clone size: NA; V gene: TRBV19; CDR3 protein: CASSIELLRETQYF; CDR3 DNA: TGTGCCAGTAGTATCGAACTATTGAGAGAGACCCAGTACTTC
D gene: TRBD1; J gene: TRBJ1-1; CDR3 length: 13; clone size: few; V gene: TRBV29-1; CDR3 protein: CSVAGGADTEAFF; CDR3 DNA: TGCAGCGTTGCAGGGGGCGCGGACACTGAAGCTTTCTTT
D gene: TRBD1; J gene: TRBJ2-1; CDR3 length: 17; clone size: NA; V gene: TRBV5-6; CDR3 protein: CASSSTNRGQGGNEQFF; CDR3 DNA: TGTGCCAGCAGTTCGACGAACAGGGGGCAAGGAGGTAATGAGCAGTTCTTC
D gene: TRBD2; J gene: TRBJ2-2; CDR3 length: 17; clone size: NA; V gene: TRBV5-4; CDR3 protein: CASSLLAGVANTGELFF; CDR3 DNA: TGTGCCAGCAGCTTACTCGCGGGGGTCGCGAACACCGGGGAGCTGTTTTTT
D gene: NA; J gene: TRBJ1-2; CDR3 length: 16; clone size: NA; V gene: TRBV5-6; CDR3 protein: CASSPGGAGRNYGYTF; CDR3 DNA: TGTGCCAGCAGCCCGGGGGGGGCAGGAAGGAACTATGGCTACACCTTC
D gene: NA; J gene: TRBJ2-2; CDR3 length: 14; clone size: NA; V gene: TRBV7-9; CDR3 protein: CASSAPSSTGELFF; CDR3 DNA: TGTGCCAGCAGCGCCCCTTCGAGCACCGGGGAGCTGTTTTTT
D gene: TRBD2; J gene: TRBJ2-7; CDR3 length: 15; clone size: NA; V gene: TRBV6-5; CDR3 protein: CASRWASGSISEQYF; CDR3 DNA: TGTGCCAGCAGGTGGGCTAGCGGGAGTATATCCGAGCAGTACTTC
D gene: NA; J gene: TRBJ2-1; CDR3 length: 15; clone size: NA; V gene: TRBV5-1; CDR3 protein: CASSLDGGPENEQFF; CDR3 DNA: TGCGCCAGCAGCTTGGATGGAGGCCCGGAGAATGAGCAGTTCTTC
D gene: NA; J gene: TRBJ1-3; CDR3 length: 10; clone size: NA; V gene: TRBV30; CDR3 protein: CAGAGNTIYF; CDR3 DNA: TGTGCTGGAGCTGGAAACACCATATATTTT